A selection of T cell receptor beta chains follows, all from one sample in a study of memory CD4+ T cells and cytomegalovirus serostatus. The table came from immunoSEQ multiplex PCR; TCRdb's copy has only in-frame clones and leaves some out. Of 50,000 to 70,000 clones in the sample, roughly four fifths were seen once. Input material: memory CD4+ T cells from blood. The receptor set was obtained from an adult in good health and CMV-seronegative. CDR3s include the opening cysteine and the closing phenylalanine or tryptophan. Fields, in order: J gene, clone size, D gene, V gene, CDR3 DNA, CDR3 protein. D genes are given only for firm matches. The size entry is marked missing in some rows and otherwise reads once, few, many or a size class.

J: TRBJ2-7
size: .
D: .
V: TRBV28
DNA: TGTGCCAGCAGTTTATGGGGTGGGTCCTTGACCTCCTACGAGCAGTACTTC
CDR3: CASSLWGGSLTSYEQYF

J: TRBJ2-7
size: .
D: TRBD2
V: TRBV7-2
DNA: TGTGCCAGCAGCTATGGGGGGACTAGCGGGATCTACGAGCAGTACTTC
CDR3: CASSYGGTSGIYEQYF

J: TRBJ1-1
size: .
D: TRBD1
V: TRBV19
DNA: TGTGCCAGTTCGGGACAGGGGGGTTCGAACACTGAAGCTTTCTTT
CDR3: CASSGQGGSNTEAFF

J: TRBJ1-6
size: .
D: .
V: TRBV10-3
DNA: TGTGCCATCAGTGACGGAGATAATTCACCCCTCCACTTT
CDR3: CAISDGDNSPLHF

J: TRBJ2-7
size: .
D: TRBD2
V: TRBV14
DNA: TGTGCCAGCGGGACTAGCGGGGAGGGCGAGCAGTACTTC
CDR3: CASGTSGEGEQYF

J: TRBJ1-4
size: .
D: .
V: TRBV15
DNA: TGTGCCACCAGCAGAGATGTCTCGGGTAATGAAAAACTGTTTTTT
CDR3: CATSRDVSGNEKLFF

J: TRBJ1-2
size: .
D: .
V: TRBV5-8
DNA: TGTGCCAGAGGAGACAGAATCTACACCTTC
CDR3: CARGDRIYTF

J: TRBJ1-1
size: .
D: .
V: TRBV5-1
DNA: TGCGCCAGCAGCTTCGTTCAGGGGAACACTGAAGCTTTCTTT
CDR3: CASSFVQGNTEAFF

J: TRBJ2-7
size: .
D: TRBD1
V: TRBV5-4
DNA: TGTGCCAGCAGCGATGTTATCGACCGGGACAGAGGTCGCTACGAGCAGTACTTC
CDR3: CASSDVIDRDRGRYEQYF

J: TRBJ2-2
size: .
D: TRBD1
V: TRBV6-6
DNA: TGTGCCAGCAGTTCCCGTCAGACAGGGTCGACCGGGGAGCTGTTTTTT
CDR3: CASSSRQTGSTGELFF

J: TRBJ2-1
size: .
D: .
V: TRBV6-6
DNA: TGTGCCAGCAAAAGGAACAATGAGCAGTTCTTC
CDR3: CASKRNNEQFF

J: TRBJ2-5
size: .
D: .
V: TRBV9
DNA: TGTGCCAGCAGCGCGGGACATTCCCAAGAGACCCAGTACTTC
CDR3: CASSAGHSQETQYF

J: TRBJ2-1
size: .
D: .
V: TRBV7-2
DNA: TGTGCCAGCAGCTTAGCGTTCCTTGGGGAGCAGTTCTTC
CDR3: CASSLAFLGEQFF

J: TRBJ2-7
size: .
D: TRBD1
V: TRBV18
DNA: TGTGCCAGCTCACCCCGACAGGGGGAGGACTACGAGCAGTACTTC
CDR3: CASSPRQGEDYEQYF

J: TRBJ1-5
size: .
D: .
V: TRBV27
DNA: TGTGCCAGCAGTTTAAATTGGCAGTTCAATCAGCCCCAGCATTTT
CDR3: CASSLNWQFNQPQHF

J: TRBJ2-3
size: .
D: TRBD2
V: TRBV25-1
DNA: TGTGCCAGCAGTGATAGCGGGGGAATCACAGATACGCAGTATTTT
CDR3: CASSDSGGITDTQYF

J: TRBJ2-5
size: .
D: .
V: TRBV6-1
DNA: TGTGCCAGCAGAGTCGGGGGGCGGGGAGAGACCCAGTACTTC
CDR3: CASRVGGRGETQYF

J: TRBJ2-7
size: once
D: .
V: TRBV6-1
DNA: TGTGCCAGCAGTGAAGGCGGGGCAGTCTACGAGCAGTACTTC
CDR3: CASSEGGAVYEQYF

J: TRBJ1-2
size: once
D: .
V: TRBV30
DNA: TGTGCCTGGAGGGGGGGGGCCTATGGCTACACCTTC
CDR3: CAWRGGAYGYTF

J: TRBJ1-2
size: .
D: .
V: TRBV30
DNA: TGTGCCTGGCAGTGGGGGACCGCTACCTCGGGCTACACCTTC
CDR3: CAWQWGTATSGYTF

J: TRBJ2-2
size: .
D: .
V: TRBV19
DNA: TGTGCCAGTAGTATCTGGACAAACACCGGGGAGCTGTTTTTT
CDR3: CASSIWTNTGELFF

J: TRBJ2-5
size: .
D: .
V: TRBV29-1
DNA: TGCAGCGTGGCTCTAGGGCGGGGAGAGACCCAGTACTTC
CDR3: CSVALGRGETQYF

J: TRBJ1-5
size: .
D: .
V: TRBV25-1
DNA: TGTGCCAGCAGTGACCAAGACAGGAATAAGGGTGGCAATCAGCCCCAGCATTTT
CDR3: CASSDQDRNKGGNQPQHF

J: TRBJ2-3
size: .
D: .
V: TRBV11-3
DNA: TGTGCCAGCAGCTTAGATTACACAGATACGCAGTATTTT
CDR3: CASSLDYTDTQYF

J: TRBJ1-6
size: .
D: TRBD1
V: TRBV28
DNA: TGTGCCACCTTAGAGACAGGGAGGAATGCCTCACCCCTCCACTTT
CDR3: CATLETGRNASPLHF

J: TRBJ1-1
size: .
D: .
V: TRBV2
DNA: TGTGCCAGCAGTAAAGACTTAACGGCTTTCTTT
CDR3: CASSKDLTAFF

J: TRBJ1-1
size: once
D: .
V: TRBV29-1
DNA: TGCAGCGTTGAAGGGGGTGGTCAGACTGAAGCTTTCTTT
CDR3: CSVEGGGQTEAFF

J: TRBJ2-3
size: .
D: .
V: TRBV7-2
DNA: TGTGCCAGCAGCTCCGGACTCCTGGTCGATACGCAGTATTTT
CDR3: CASSSGLLVDTQYF

J: TRBJ2-7
size: once
D: TRBD2
V: TRBV5-6
DNA: TGTGCCAGCAGCAACATAGAGCGGGGGGCGCATAGGCAGTACTTC
CDR3: CASSNIERGAHRQYF

J: TRBJ2-7
size: .
D: TRBD2
V: TRBV4-2
DNA: TGTGCCAGCAGCCAAGGGGGTTCTGCTAGCGGCTACGAGCAGTACTTC
CDR3: CASSQGGSASGYEQYF